The 14 T cell receptor beta chains below come from one sample, sequenced in a study of T cell responses to AZD1222 COVID-19 vaccine. Profiling relied on immunoSEQ multiplex PCR, and the TCRdb table lists in-frame clones only, not all of them. The top ten hold 14% of the sample, which has about 120,000 clones, 92% seen once. The sequencing used peripheral blood, collected on day 0 of AZD1222 vaccination. The receptors were gathered from an adult in good health.

This chain links TRBV7-8 with TRBJ1-5; TRBD1 matches 8 bases. The CDR3 has 16 residues. CDR1 and CDR2 from the germline V gene are SGHVS and FQNEAQ. Trimming removed 4 bases from V and 0 bases from J; junction bases left unmatched: 5. The CDR3 nucleotides are TGTGCCAGCAGCTCCGACAGGGGCGATAGCAATCAGCCCCAGCATTTT. Its translation is CASSSDRGDSNQPQHF.

A few counts support this clone. The chain combines TRBV18 with TRBJ1-1, with D hard to call. The germline V gene encodes CDR1 KGHSH and CDR2 LQKENI. The V gene lost 5 bases and the J gene lost 0 bases, with 22 bases spanning the gap. This CDR3 contains 18 residues. CDR3 coding DNA: TGTGCCAGCTCATCAAAAGGAGCCACCTTCAATATGAACACTGAAGCTTTCTTT. Translated: CASSSKGATFNMNTEAFF.

The chain combines TRBV5-1 with TRBJ1-2; D not certain. The CDR3 runs 14 residues. In germline, CDR1 is SGHRS, CDR2 YFSETQ. Trimming stripped 0 bases from V and 2 bases from J, with 8 bases between. This chain's CDR3 is CASSLEAGNYGYTF. For the CDR3, the DNA is TGCGCCAGCAGCTTGGAAGCGGGAAACTATGGCTACACCTTC.

The chain joins TRBV27 to TRBJ2-7, with 7 bases that match TRBD2. Germline loops: CDR1 MNHEY, CDR2 SMNVEV (reference sequence). CDR3 size: 13 residues. V trimming: 6 bases; J trimming: 4 bases; junction bases outside the gene matches: 6. CDR3 residues: CASSGGKKYEQYF. The CDR3, as DNA: TGTGCCAGCAGCGGGGGGAAAAAGTACGAGCAGTACTTC.

The genes are TRBV7-9 and TRBJ1-1; D is unclear. The CDR3 has 15 amino acids. Germline values: CDR1 SEHNR, CDR2 FQNEAQ (reference sequence). The V end lost 2 bases, the J end lost 1 base, and 11 bases lay between the germline ends. The CDR3: CASSLRHMENTEAFF. The CDR3 DNA sequence: TGTGCCAGCAGCTTACGGCACATGGAGAACACTGAAGCTTTCTTT.

This rearrangement joins TRBV5-4 to TRBJ2-3; no firm D call. Germline CDR1 and CDR2: SGHNT and YYREEE (reference sequence). Deletions cut 6 bases from V and 0 bases from J, with 11 bases between. The CDR3 sequence is 14 residues long. The CDR3 DNA sequence: TGTGCCAGCAAACCCGGATCTAGCACAGATACGCAGTATTTT. This gives the protein CASKPGSSTDTQYF.

This chain uses TRBV7-2 with TRBJ2-7, with 10 bases that match TRBD2. The CDR3 has 15 amino acids. Losses at the gene ends were 0 bases for V and 6 bases for J; bases not matched to a gene: 5. CDR1 and CDR2 (germline): SGHTA, FQGNSA. CDR3 protein: CASSLALAGEGEQYF. CDR3 nucleotides: TGTGCCAGCAGCTTAGCCCTAGCGGGAGAGGGCGAGCAGTACTTC.

A note on this clone: At one of its ends the junction is not consistent with the germline gene, which may arise from a read error. V usage is TRBV9 and J usage is TRBJ2-5; 11 bases fit TRBD2. Germline V gives CDR1 SGDLS, CDR2 YYNGEE. This CDR3 has 15 residues. The CDR3 is CASSASSGLAGAADF. The CDR3 bases are TGTGCCAGCAGCGCATCATCCGGACTAGCGGGCGCCGCGGACTTC.

This clone was counted once. The chain has TRBV2 and TRBJ1-3; possibly TRBD1 for D (5 bases). V dropped 6 bases and J dropped 4 bases, with 13 bases sitting between them. The CDR3 sequence is 14 residues long. Looked up from germline, CDR1 is SNHLY and CDR2 is FYNNEI. Here the CDR3 DNA reads TGTGCCAGCAGGAGGGCAGGGAGGGGAAACACCATATATTTT. This encodes CASRRAGRGNTIYF.

The chain recombines TRBV5-3 with TRBJ2-3; weak D call: TRBD1 (6 bases). TRBV5-3 is noted as an ORF with a role that remains uncertain. The CDR3 extends over 16 amino acids. V was pared by 4 bases and J by 2 bases, with 17 bases between. The CDR3 nucleotides are TGTGCCAGAAGCGGGGCAGGGGCGACACACACAGATACGCAGTATTTT. It encodes CARSGAGATHTDTQYF.

The rearrangement links TRBV3-1 (or the pseudogene TRBV3-2) to TRBJ1-1; tentative D call: TRBD1 (6 bases). Trimming stripped 0 bases from V and 11 bases from J, with 16 bases between. The germline V gene encodes CDR1 LGHDT and CDR2 YNNKEL (reference sequence). The CDR3 is 14 amino acids. CDR3 nucleotides: TGTGCCAGCAGCCAAGATTTAGGGGGGCGATGGGCTTTCTTT. This gives the protein CASSQDLGGRWAFF.

The chain uses TRBV28 and TRBJ2-7, with D perhaps TRBD1 (6 bases). Deletions cut 3 bases from V and 2 bases from J, with 11 bases between. CDR1 MDHEN and CDR2 SYDVKM come from the germline V gene. CDR3 length: 14 residues. Here the CDR3 reads CASSFIGTPYEQYF. In DNA, the CDR3 is TGTGCCAGCAGTTTCATAGGGACACCCTACGAGCAGTACTTC.

The rearrangement joins TRBV19 to TRBJ1-2, with 9 nucleotides matching TRBD1. Germline-derived CDR1 and CDR2 are LNHDA and SQIVND (reference sequence). J was trimmed by 13 bases and V by 3 bases; bases with no gene match: 6. The CDR3 is 12 residues long. CDR3 amino acids: CASSMLGQGITF. In nucleotides, the CDR3 is TGTGCCAGTAGTATGCTAGGACAGGGGATCACCTTC.

The chain links TRBV28 to TRBJ1-5; D is ambiguous. The CDR3 contains 16 residues. The germline gives CDR1 MDHEN, CDR2 SYDVKM. Trimming cost V 3 bases and J 2 bases, with 14 bases left between them. The CDR3 DNA reads TGTGCCAGCAGTTTTCTTTCCCTGAGGGGCAATCAGCCCCAGCATTTT. Its translation is CASSFLSLRGNQPQHF.